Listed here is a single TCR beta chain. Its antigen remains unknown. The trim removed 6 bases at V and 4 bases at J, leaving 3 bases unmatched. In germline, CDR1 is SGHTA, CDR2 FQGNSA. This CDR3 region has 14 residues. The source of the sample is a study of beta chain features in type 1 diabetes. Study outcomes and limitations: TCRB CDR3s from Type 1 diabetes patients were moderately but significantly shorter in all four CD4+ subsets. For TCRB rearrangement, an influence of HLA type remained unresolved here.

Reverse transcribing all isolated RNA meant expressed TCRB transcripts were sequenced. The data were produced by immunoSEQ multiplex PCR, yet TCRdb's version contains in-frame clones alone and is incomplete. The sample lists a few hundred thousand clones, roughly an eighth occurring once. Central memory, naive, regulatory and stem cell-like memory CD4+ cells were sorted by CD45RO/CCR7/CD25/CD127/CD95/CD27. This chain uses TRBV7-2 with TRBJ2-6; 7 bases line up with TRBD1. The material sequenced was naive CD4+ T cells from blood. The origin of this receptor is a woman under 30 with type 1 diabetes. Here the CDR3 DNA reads TGTGCCAGCAGGACAGGGACCGGGGCCAACGTCCTGACTTTC. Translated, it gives CASRTGTGANVLTF.